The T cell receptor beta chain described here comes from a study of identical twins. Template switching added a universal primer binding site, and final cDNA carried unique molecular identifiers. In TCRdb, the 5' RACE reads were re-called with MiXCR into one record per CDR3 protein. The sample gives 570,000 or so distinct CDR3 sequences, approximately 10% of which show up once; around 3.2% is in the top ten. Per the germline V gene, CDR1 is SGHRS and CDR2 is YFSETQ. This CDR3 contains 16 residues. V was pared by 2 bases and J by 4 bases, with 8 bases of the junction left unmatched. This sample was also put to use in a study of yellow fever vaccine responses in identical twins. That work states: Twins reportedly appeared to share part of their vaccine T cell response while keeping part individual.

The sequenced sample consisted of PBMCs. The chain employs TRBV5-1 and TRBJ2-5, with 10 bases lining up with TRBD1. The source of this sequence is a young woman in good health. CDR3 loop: CASSFSLGQGPETQYF. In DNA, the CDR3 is TGCGCCAGCAGCTTCAGTCTGGGACAGGGGCCAGAGACCCAGTACTTC.